This T cell receptor beta chain originates from a study of T cells in Graves' hyperthyroidism and ophthalmopathy. Regions amplified from RNA transcripts were the TCR beta CDR3 regions. The TCR CDR3 was amplified in a first-round RT-PCR using the HTBI primer set. TCRdb recomputed calls from the multiplex PCR reads with MiXCR, one row per CDR3 protein. This table has fewer than 800,000 distinct CDR3 sequences, approximately 16% appearing once. This clonotype was observed a few times. The study excluded patients with uncontrolled infection, other autoimmune disease, pregnancy or lactation. CDR1 SQVTM and CDR2 ANQGSEA come from the germline V gene. Germline trimming cut 1 base from V and 4 bases from J; bases unmatched to any gene: 10. The CDR3 has 16 amino acids.

This TCR came from a man younger than 30 with Graves' hyperthyroidism. The chain joins TRBV29-1 to TRBJ2-7; 10 bases agree with TRBD2. The sequencing sample was made of blood. CDR3 in amino acids: CSVEGSSSGSEYEQYF. For the CDR3, the DNA is TGCAGCGTTGAAGGCTCCTCTAGCGGGAGTGAGTACGAGCAGTACTTC.